This TCR beta chain was captured in a study of T cells in Graves' hyperthyroidism and ophthalmopathy. Looking at the study overall: Peripheral blood specimens were obtained at initial diagnosis, prior to any treatment. Points from the study as a whole: Ophthalmopathy onset followed model prediction by a median about 6.9 months.

Amplification yielded TCR beta CDR3 regions, with RNA transcripts as the source. The HTBI primer set was used in a first-round RT-PCR of the TCR CDR3. TCRdb redid the calling of the multiplex PCR reads with MiXCR, one entry per CDR3 protein. The top ten clones hold 32% of a sample with 300,000 to 500,000 distinct CDR3 sequences, around 14% of them seen once. This clonotype occurred many times. Its antigen is still unknown. The clonotype was recovered from a woman aged 25 to 39 with Graves' hyperthyroidism. Material for sequencing was blood.

CDR3 DNA: TGTGCCAGCAGTTTATACGAGGGGACCGGGGAGCTGTTTTTT. Amino acid sequence: CASSLYEGTGELFF. The V gene is TRBV28, the J gene TRBJ2-2; the D gene could be TRBD1 or TRBD2 (5 bases each). Germline V lookup: CDR1 MDHEN, CDR2 SYDVKM. V lost 1 base and J lost 5, with 8 bases in between. The CDR3 sequence is 14 residues long. The full variable domain, with the rest looked up from reference TRBV28 and TRBJ2-2, is DVKVTQSSRYLVKRTGEKVFLECVQDMDHENMFWYRQDPGLGLRLIYFSYDVKMKEKGDIPEGYSVSREKKERFSLILESASTNQTSMYLCASSLYEGTGELFFGEGSRLTVL.